The clone carrying this T cell receptor (beta chain) came up a few times. As yet, its antigen is unknown. V lost 7 bases to trimming and J lost 4 bases; unmatched junction nucleotides: 5. The CDR3 contains 13 residues. Per germline, CDR1 SNHLY and CDR2 FYNNEI. These data belong to a study of cytomegalovirus exposure and HLA in healthy donors. A multiplex PCR was run with 60 Vbeta primers and 13 Jbeta primers. Sequenced by immunoSEQ multiplex PCR; TCRdb stores in-frame clones only, minus some. The sample lists some 120,000 clones, about 81% occurring once. Study findings and constraints: Fewer N-insertions than the approximately 610-donor mean were reportedly shown by an Asian-associated ancestry cluster in a later analysis. Despite most TCR sequences being rare, some public TCRs occurred in many donors. As a later analysis revealed, most CMV-associated TCR beta chains appeared HLA-restricted. Later on, an analysis found that several of the most significant clusters appeared to be linked to common viral pathogens, which included parvovirus B19.

The sample consisted of PBMCs. The sequence was collected from a woman in her thirties or forties in good health and CMV-seropositive. The chain combines TRBV2 with TRBJ2-5; TRBD1 matches 8 bases. CDR3 DNA: TGTGCCAGCATCGGACAGGGAACAGAGACCCAGTACTTC. Translating gives CASIGQGTETQYF. The full variable domain, rest sourced from reference TRBV2 and TRBJ2-5, is EPEVTQTPSHQVTQMGQEVILRCVPISNHLYFYWYRQILGQKVEFLVSFYNNEISEKSEIFDDQFSVERPDGSNFTLKIRSTKLEDSAMYFCASIGQGTETQYFGPGTRLLVL.